This passage covers 25 T cell receptor beta chains from one sample sequenced in a study of blood T cell repertoires in COVID-19. Clones were sequenced by immunoSEQ multiplex PCR, and TCRdb holds only the in-frame ones, with some missing. The sample lists about 200,000 clones, roughly 85% seen once, with approximately 4.2% in the top ten. Material: PBMCs or T cells enriched from blood (not recorded which). The receptors were gathered from a woman in her forties with acute COVID-19.

This CDR3 is CASSAAGADTIYF. CDR3 nucleotide sequence: TGCGCCAGCAGTGCTGCAGGGGCAGACACCATATATTTT. The rearrangement links TRBV10-2 to TRBJ1-3; a weak D match, TRBD1 (6 bases). The V gene's germline CDR1 is WSHSY and CDR2 SAAADI. The CDR3 is 13 amino acids. The ends were cut back, 4 bases at V and 8 bases at J, with 12 bases in the middle.

This sequence joins TRBV7-2 and TRBJ2-5; maybe TRBD2 (5 bases). The CDR3 is 13 residues long. CDR1 SGHTA and CDR2 FQGNSA come from the germline V gene. Trimming shortened V by 5 bases and J by 5 bases, and 12 bases separated the two germline ends. The chain's CDR3 is CASSRSGRETQYF. The DNA of the CDR3 is TGTGCCAGCAGCCGGAGCGGAAGGGAGACCCAGTACTTC.

This chain uses TRBV28 with TRBJ2-7; 8 bases map to TRBD1. V trimming: 6 bases; J trimming: 7 bases; junction bases outside the gene matches: 8. CDR1 and CDR2 (germline): MDHEN, SYDVKM. The CDR3 has 13 amino acids. The CDR3: CASSRDRGREQYF. CDR3 nucleotides: TGTGCCAGCAGCCGCGACAGGGGAAGGGAGCAGTACTTC.

A few counts support this clone. V gene TRBV10-3 combines with J gene TRBJ2-7, with D possibly TRBD2 on 6 matching bases. CDR1 and CDR2 (germline): ENHRY, SYGVKD. Trimming took 3 bases from V and 5 from J, leaving 23 bases between them. The CDR3 extends over 17 amino acids. CDR3 in DNA: TGTGCCATCAGTGAATCCTCGGGACTCCGGGCGGGCCACGAGCAGTACTTC. Translating it yields CAISESSGLRAGHEQYF.

CDR3 loop: CASSLEFTSGIQETQYF. The CDR3 region has the DNA TGCGCCAGCAGCTTGGAGTTTACTAGCGGGATCCAAGAGACCCAGTACTTC. The V and J genes are TRBV5-1 and TRBJ2-5; 10 bases are a match to TRBD2. V dropped 0 bases and J dropped 1; count of bases not matched to a gene: 6. The CDR3 is made up of 17 amino acids. Germline CDR1 SGHRS, CDR2 YFSETQ.

The chain recombines TRBV4-1 with TRBJ2-5; 9 bases match TRBD1. The germline gives CDR1 MGHRA, CDR2 YSYEKL. V lost 0 bases and J lost 1; bases outside the gene matches: 6. This CDR3 has 17 residues. Here the CDR3 reads CASSQEGTGWFQETQYF. The CDR3, as DNA: TGCGCCAGCAGCCAAGAGGGGACAGGGTGGTTCCAAGAGACCCAGTACTTC.

This clone was counted once. V gene TRBV7-2 combines with J gene TRBJ2-5, with 7 positions matching TRBD1. Trimming removed 4 bases from V and 1 base from J; junction bases left unmatched: 6. Germline-derived CDR1 and CDR2 are SGHTA and FQGNSA. The CDR3 totals 15 residues. CDR3 DNA: TGTGCCAGCAGCTCGGGACAGAGACGCCAAGAGACCCAGTACTTC. Translating it yields CASSSGQRRQETQYF.

This clone was observed a single time. Within the sample, other DNA sequences also encode this same CDR3. The chain has TRBV19 and TRBJ2-7; TRBD2 agrees at 11 bases. CDR3 length equals 14 residues. Germline V lookup: CDR1 LNHDA, CDR2 SQIVND (reference sequence). Trimming took 5 bases from V and 4 from J; bases not matched to a gene: 4. The CDR3 is CASSPGTSGYEQYF. DNA of the CDR3: TGTGCCAGTAGTCCTGGGACTAGCGGATACGAGCAGTACTTC.

V is TRBV2 and J is TRBJ2-1; 9 bases match TRBD2. V was pared by 6 bases and J by 3 bases, with 18 bases of the junction left unmatched. CDR1 is SNHLY and CDR2 is FYNNEI in the germline V gene. The CDR3 contains 19 residues. The CDR3 DNA reads as TGTGCCAGCAGCGGAAGGACGGGAGGGCCTAGCGGGAACTACAATGAGCAGTTCTTC. It is translated as CASSGRTGGPSGNYNEQFF.

The V gene is TRBV28, the J gene TRBJ1-3; the match to TRBD1 covers 8 bases. The CDR3 runs to 16 residues. The germline CDR1 and CDR2 sequences are MDHEN and SYDVKM. Losses at the gene ends were 4 bases for V and 0 bases for J; bases not matched to a gene: 5. The CDR3 sequence is CASSWTGPNSGNTIYF. The CDR3 DNA sequence: TGTGCCAGCAGTTGGACAGGGCCCAACTCTGGAAACACCATATATTTT.

V and J are TRBV27 and TRBJ1-1; maybe TRBD1 (5 bases). The CDR3 spans 14 residues. The germline V and J ends were trimmed by 8 bases and 1 base, with 14 bases remaining between them. Germline CDR1 and CDR2: MNHEY and SMNVEV (reference sequence). CDR3 in amino acids: CASRVGQTNTEAFF. The DNA of the CDR3 is TGTGCCAGCCGGGTGGGGCAGACGAACACTGAAGCTTTCTTT.

This chain joins TRBV6-5 and TRBJ1-2, with a possible D match to TRBD1 (5 bases). Germline lookup yields CDR1 MNHEY and CDR2 SVGAGI. This CDR3 has 13 residues. Trimming shortened V by 8 bases and J by 7 bases, and 17 bases separated the two germline ends. The CDR3 loop is CASQLLLGGGYTF. The CDR3 nucleotides are TGTGCCAGCCAGTTACTATTGGGGGGTGGCTACACCTTC.

This clone was picked up a small number of times. This chain links TRBV11-2 with TRBJ2-7; D is uncertain. This CDR3 contains 16 residues. V was clipped by 1 base and J by 1 base, with 14 bases between them. Germline lookup yields CDR1 SGHAT and CDR2 FQNNGV. The CDR3 sequence is CASSLGAGRLSYEQYF. The CDR3 DNA reads TGTGCCAGCAGCTTAGGCGCAGGCAGGCTATCCTACGAGCAGTACTTC.

This chain joins TRBV28 and TRBJ1-5; D remains ambiguous. Trimming took 6 bases from V and 4 from J, leaving 7 bases between them. CDR3 size: 12 residues. Looked up from germline, CDR1 is MDHEN and CDR2 is SYDVKM. The CDR3 region has the DNA TGTGCCAGCAGGGAGGCTAATCAGCCCCAGCATTTT. Its protein is CASREANQPQHF. Together with reference TRBV28 and TRBJ1-5, the CDR3 gives the full variable domain: DVKVTQSSRYLVKRTGEKVFLECVQDMDHENMFWYRQDPGLGLRLIYFSYDVKMKEKGDIPEGYSVSREKKERFSLILESASTNQTSMYLCASREANQPQHFGDGTRLSIL.

This clone occurred a few times. The rearrangement links TRBV3-1 (or the pseudogene TRBV3-2) to TRBJ2-4; 8 nucleotides line up with TRBD1. This CDR3 spans 15 amino acids. From germline, CDR1 is LGHDT and CDR2 YNNKEL (reference sequence). J was trimmed by 2 bases and V by 6 bases; bases with no gene match: 6. The CDR3 spells CASRAGGATKNIQYF. CDR3 bases: TGTGCCAGCAGGGCAGGGGGCGCGACCAAAAACATTCAGTACTTC.

The V call is TRBV7-9, the J call TRBJ2-5; 10 nucleotides agree with TRBD2. There are 15 residues in the CDR3. V was clipped by 5 bases and J by 2 bases; unmatched bases: 5. Germline V gene lookup returns CDR1 SEHNR and CDR2 FQNEAQ (reference sequence). The CDR3: CASSGGLAMQETQYF. In DNA form, the CDR3 reads TGTGCCAGCAGCGGGGGACTAGCGATGCAAGAGACCCAGTACTTC.

This clone occurred a few times. V gene TRBV6-4 combines with J gene TRBJ1-4; D gene unclear. Trimming shortened V by 3 bases and J by 5 bases, and 7 bases separated the two germline ends. Germline lookup yields CDR1 MRHNA and CDR2 SNTAGT. CDR3 length equals 13 residues. CDR3 sequence: CASSERPNEKLFF. The CDR3, as DNA: TGTGCCAGCAGTGAGAGGCCGAATGAAAAACTGTTTTTT.

The chain uses TRBV18 and TRBJ2-4, with 14 bases that match TRBD2. V lost 3 bases, J lost 8 bases, and 6 bases stayed unmatched. Germline V gene lookup returns CDR1 KGHSH and CDR2 LQKENI. This CDR3 has 16 amino acids. The CDR3 reads CASSPWTSGRIDIQYF. CDR3 in DNA: TGTGCCAGCTCACCTTGGACTAGCGGGAGGATAGACATTCAGTACTTC.

J is TRBJ2-7 and V is TRBV5-1; TRBD2 matches 8 bases. Germline CDR1 and CDR2: SGHRS and YFSETQ. The V gene end was trimmed by 0 bases and the J gene end by 5 bases; junction bases not matched to a gene: 4. CDR3 size: 14 residues. The CDR3 DNA is TGCGCCAGCAGCTTGGCGGGAGGGCCCAACGAGCAGTACTTC. Translation gives CASSLAGGPNEQYF.

This rearrangement joins TRBV24-1 to TRBJ2-4; 7 bases line up with TRBD1. V shed 4 bases and J 4 bases; nucleotides not matched to a gene: 12. This CDR3 region has 17 residues. CDR1 and CDR2 (germline): KGHDR, SFDVKD. The CDR3 loop is CATSDPGRSGQKNIQYF. The CDR3 DNA sequence: TGTGCCACCAGTGACCCCGGTCGGTCGGGACAGAAAAACATTCAGTACTTC.

The V and J genes are TRBV27 and TRBJ2-3; a weak D match, TRBD1 (6 bases). This CDR3 contains 15 residues. CDR1 is MNHEY and CDR2 is SMNVEV in the germline V gene (reference sequence). The germline V and J ends were trimmed by 0 bases and 2 bases, with 9 bases remaining between them. As DNA, the CDR3 is TGTGCCAGCAGTTTATCGGACAGTTCCACAGATACGCAGTATTTT. Amino acid sequence: CASSLSDSSTDTQYF.

The J gene is TRBJ2-1, the V gene TRBV19; TRBD2 matches 8 bases. Germline V gene data show CDR1 as LNHDA and CDR2 as SQIVND (reference sequence). The J segment lost 4 bases and the V segment lost 5 bases, leaving 13 bases of the junction unmatched. The CDR3 sequence is 17 residues long. The CDR3 protein is CASSPVQREWEYNEQFF. CDR3 nucleotide sequence: TGTGCCAGTAGTCCAGTCCAGCGGGAGTGGGAGTACAATGAGCAGTTCTTC.

The chain recombines TRBV18 with TRBJ2-6; TRBD1 matches 11 bases. The CDR3 length is 19 residues. CDR1 is KGHSH, CDR2 LQKENI, per germline. The trim removed 3 bases at V and 2 bases at J, leaving 9 bases unmatched. As DNA, the CDR3 is TGTGCCAGCTCACCTGGACAGGGGGCTGGAAGCACTGGGGCCAACGTCCTGACTTTC. As protein: CASSPGQGAGSTGANVLTF.

CDR3 nucleotides: TGTGCCAGCAGCTCCCTTTTAGGACAGGGTCGCTACGAGCAGTACTTC. Amino acid sequence: CASSSLLGQGRYEQYF. The chain couples TRBV28 to TRBJ2-7; TRBD1 matches 8 bases. With 6 bases clipped from V and 3 bases from J, the junction kept 13 bases outside the gene matches. The CDR3 is 16 amino acids. In germline, CDR1 is MDHEN, CDR2 SYDVKM.

V is TRBV7-3 and J is TRBJ2-1, with TRBD2 matching over 10 bases. The CDR3 length is 16 residues. CDR1 and CDR2 from the germline V gene are SGHTA and FQGTGA. The V segment lost 4 bases and the J segment 6 bases; nucleotides outside the gene matches: 9. CDR3 in amino acids: CASSSLAGGTANEQFF. CDR3 bases: TGTGCCAGCAGCTCGTTAGCGGGAGGCACTGCCAATGAGCAGTTCTTC.